This T cell receptor (beta chain) is drawn from a study of Graves' ophthalmopathy and Graves' hyperthyroidism. The authors amplified TCR beta CDR3 regions, and they did so from RNA transcripts for repertoire sequencing. Scientists carried out first-round RT-PCR using HTBI primers and then a second-round multiplex PCR. MiXCR, applied by TCRdb to the multiplex PCR reads, yields one record per CDR3 protein. The profile covers about 220,000 distinct CDR3 sequences, with about 22% appearing a single time and about 46% taken by the ten largest. Germline-derived CDR1 and CDR2 are SGHRS and YFSETQ. The CDR3 contains 13 residues. V lost 8 bases and J lost 9; bases outside the gene matches: 8. This clonotype was seen at least ten times.

Sequenced: peripheral blood. The chain carries TRBV5-1 and TRBJ2-2; 9 bases agree with TRBD2. The TCR sequence derives from a woman between 45 and 60 years old with Graves' ophthalmopathy. CDR3 in DNA: TGCGCCAGTTGCTTAGCGGGAGACAGGGAGCTGTTTTTT. This encodes CASCLAGDRELFF. Filled out from reference TRBV5-1 and TRBJ2-2, the complete variable domain reads KAGVTQTPRYLIKTRGQQVTLSCSPISGHRSVSWYQQTPGQGLQFLFEYFSETQRNKGNFPGRFSGRQFSNSRSEMNVSTLELGDSALYLCASCLAGDRELFFGEGSRLTVL.